This paragraph covers one T cell receptor beta chain sequence. TCRdb recomputed calls from the RT-PCR reads with MiXCR, one row per CDR3 protein. Counted here are hundreds of thousands of distinct CDR3 sequences, approximately 15% occurring once; the ten biggest clones make up roughly 3.6%. The CDR3 totals 12 residues. Germline values: CDR1 KGHSH, CDR2 LQKENI. Between the trimmed V and J ends, which lost 6 bases and 10 bases, there was a span of 15 bases. The V and J genes are TRBV18 and TRBJ2-5; D possibly corresponds to TRBD2 (5 bases). The material sequenced was memory CD4+ T cells from blood. The origin of this receptor is a female donor in good health, serving as a healthy control. In nucleotides, the CDR3 is TGTGCCAGCTCCCGGCCACAAGGGAGCCAGTACTTC. Residues: CASSRPQGSQYF.